The rows below give T cell receptor beta chains drawn from one sample of a study of cytomegalovirus exposure and HLA in healthy donors. Sequencing was performed with immunoSEQ multiplex PCR; in TCRdb, only in-frame clones are kept and a portion is missing. The data show about 250,000 clones, with under 90% seen just once and about 0.28% held by the top ten. Specimen: PBMCs. The receptor set was obtained from a girl aged 2 to 9 in good health and CMV-seronegative. The CDR3 runs from the conserved cysteine through the conserved F or W. The order of the fields is V gene, clone size, J gene, D gene, CDR3 DNA, CDR3 protein. The D gene is left open where the match is weak. Rows may omit the clone size; those that give it use once, few, many or a size class.

v_call: TRBV6-1; clone_size: -; j_call: TRBJ1-1; d_call: -; cdr3_nt: TGTGCCAGCAGCCAGACTCCTTGGACTGAAGCTTTCTTT; cdr3_aa: CASSQTPWTEAFF
v_call: TRBV30; clone_size: few; j_call: TRBJ2-3; d_call: TRBD2; cdr3_nt: TGTGCCTGGACCGGACTAGCGGGAGGTGGTGGGAGCACAGATACGCAGTATTTT; cdr3_aa: CAWTGLAGGGGSTDTQYF
v_call: TRBV16; clone_size: once; j_call: TRBJ1-5; d_call: -; cdr3_nt: TGTGCCAGCAGCTCGCCAGGAGGGGCGGTCAATCAGCCCCAGCATTTT; cdr3_aa: CASSSPGGAVNQPQHF
v_call: TRBV28; clone_size: few; j_call: TRBJ1-2; d_call: -; cdr3_nt: TGTGCCAGCAGTTCGCCCGGGACTGGGGGGTTAGCTAACTATGGCTACACCTTC; cdr3_aa: CASSSPGTGGLANYGYTF
v_call: TRBV2; clone_size: -; j_call: TRBJ1-2; d_call: TRBD1; cdr3_nt: TGTGCCAGCAGTGCAGGTACAGGGGGAAATGGCTACACCTTC; cdr3_aa: CASSAGTGGNGYTF
v_call: TRBV5-4; clone_size: -; j_call: TRBJ2-7; d_call: -; cdr3_nt: TGTGCCAGCAGCTTGGACTACTACGAGCAGTACTTC; cdr3_aa: CASSLDYYEQYF
v_call: TRBV19; clone_size: -; j_call: TRBJ2-5; d_call: TRBD2; cdr3_nt: TGTGCCAGTAGTGAAGCGGGAGGTCAAGAGACCCAGTACTTC; cdr3_aa: CASSEAGGQETQYF
v_call: TRBV30; clone_size: -; j_call: TRBJ2-2; d_call: -; cdr3_nt: TGTGCCTGGAGTGCCGCTCAGGGGTACACCGGGGAGCTGTTTTTT; cdr3_aa: CAWSAAQGYTGELFF
v_call: TRBV5-1; clone_size: -; j_call: TRBJ1-5; d_call: -; cdr3_nt: TGCGCCAGCAGCTTGTTGGGGGCGAGCAATCAGCCCCAGCATTTT; cdr3_aa: CASSLLGASNQPQHF
v_call: TRBV4-1; clone_size: -; j_call: TRBJ2-2; d_call: -; cdr3_nt: TGCGCCAGCAGCCAAGAACCGGGCACCGGGGAGCTGTTTTTT; cdr3_aa: CASSQEPGTGELFF
v_call: TRBV7-2; clone_size: -; j_call: TRBJ2-5; d_call: TRBD2; cdr3_nt: TGTGCCAGCAGCTCCAAACTAGCGGGGGGGCGAGGAGAGACCCAGTACTTC; cdr3_aa: CASSSKLAGGRGETQYF
v_call: TRBV28; clone_size: -; j_call: TRBJ2-1; d_call: TRBD2; cdr3_nt: TGTGCCAGCAGGCCCTTTAGCGGGAGGGCTCCGACCTACAATGAGCAGTTCTTC; cdr3_aa: CASRPFSGRAPTYNEQFF
v_call: TRBV7-9; clone_size: -; j_call: TRBJ1-3; d_call: -; cdr3_nt: TGTGCCAGCAGCCTTCCGCTGAGCTCTGGAAACACCATATATTTT; cdr3_aa: CASSLPLSSGNTIYF
v_call: TRBV6-1; clone_size: -; j_call: TRBJ1-4; d_call: -; cdr3_nt: TGTGCCAGCAGTGAAGCCCCCGACAGTGTTGAAAAACTGTTTTTT; cdr3_aa: CASSEAPDSVEKLFF
v_call: TRBV5-4; clone_size: -; j_call: TRBJ2-3; d_call: TRBD2; cdr3_nt: TGTGCCAGCAGCTTGCGAGCGGGGGGACACACAGATACGCAGTATTTT; cdr3_aa: CASSLRAGGHTDTQYF
v_call: TRBV4-1; clone_size: -; j_call: TRBJ1-4; d_call: -; cdr3_nt: TGCGCCAGCAGCCAAGAGGCGGGGGCCCCGGGTGAAAAACTGTTTTTT; cdr3_aa: CASSQEAGAPGEKLFF
v_call: TRBV19; clone_size: -; j_call: TRBJ2-5; d_call: -; cdr3_nt: TGTGCCAGTATCTCCGGCGGGACCCAGTACTTC; cdr3_aa: CASISGGTQYF
v_call: TRBV4-2; clone_size: -; j_call: TRBJ2-5; d_call: TRBD1; cdr3_nt: TGTGCCAGCAGCCAAAGGAGGACAGGAGTGAGAGAGACCCAGTACTTC; cdr3_aa: CASSQRRTGVRETQYF
v_call: TRBV5-8; clone_size: few; j_call: TRBJ2-7; d_call: TRBD1; cdr3_nt: TGTGCCAGCAGCCTGCAGGGGGTTGGATACGAGCAGTACTTC; cdr3_aa: CASSLQGVGYEQYF
v_call: TRBV10-3; clone_size: -; j_call: TRBJ1-4; d_call: TRBD1; cdr3_nt: TGTGCCATCAGTGCCAGAGGGGGCGTCGGTGAAAAACTGTTTTTT; cdr3_aa: CAISARGGVGEKLFF
v_call: TRBV28; clone_size: few; j_call: TRBJ2-1; d_call: TRBD2; cdr3_nt: TGTGCCAGCAGTTTACCCGGGACTAGCGGATTTATGGATGAGCAGTTCTTC; cdr3_aa: CASSLPGTSGFMDEQFF
v_call: TRBV28; clone_size: -; j_call: TRBJ1-1; d_call: TRBD1; cdr3_nt: TGTGCCAGCAGATCGGGACAGTTGGACACTGAAGCTTTCTTT; cdr3_aa: CASRSGQLDTEAFF
v_call: TRBV5-8; clone_size: few; j_call: TRBJ1-3; d_call: -; cdr3_nt: TGTGCCAGCAGCAAATCCCCTACTCTGCGGGGCACCATATATTTT; cdr3_aa: CASSKSPTLRGTIYF
v_call: TRBV28; clone_size: -; j_call: TRBJ2-1; d_call: TRBD2; cdr3_nt: TGTGCCAGCAGTTCCTTCCATTTATGGGGACTAGCGGGAGGGACCTCCTACAATGAGCAGTTCTTC; cdr3_aa: CASSSFHLWGLAGGTSYNEQFF
v_call: TRBV6-4; clone_size: -; j_call: TRBJ2-7; d_call: -; cdr3_nt: TGTGCCAGCAGTGACGTTGGGGAGGGGGACTCCTACGAGCAGTACTTC; cdr3_aa: CASSDVGEGDSYEQYF
v_call: TRBV9; clone_size: -; j_call: TRBJ2-3; d_call: -; cdr3_nt: TGTGCCAGCAGCTCTAGGGGGGGGCGGGGCACAGATACGCAGTATTTT; cdr3_aa: CASSSRGGRGTDTQYF
v_call: TRBV19; clone_size: -; j_call: TRBJ2-1; d_call: TRBD1; cdr3_nt: TGTGCCAGTAGTATATGGAAGGGGGCGGATGGCAATGAGCAGTTCTTC; cdr3_aa: CASSIWKGADGNEQFF
v_call: TRBV9; clone_size: -; j_call: TRBJ1-1; d_call: -; cdr3_nt: TGTGCCAGCAGCAGAGGGGGAGGGGGTTTTTTGAACACTGAAGCTTTCTTT; cdr3_aa: CASSRGGGGFLNTEAFF
v_call: TRBV15; clone_size: once; j_call: TRBJ2-2; d_call: -; cdr3_nt: TGTGCCACCAGCCGCCGGGACACCGGGGAGCTGTTTTTT; cdr3_aa: CATSRRDTGELFF
v_call: TRBV6-5; clone_size: -; j_call: TRBJ2-3; d_call: -; cdr3_nt: TGTGCCAGCAGTTCAGCCGCGGAATTTGAACTGGATACGCAGTATTTT; cdr3_aa: CASSSAAEFELDTQYF
v_call: TRBV12-5; clone_size: -; j_call: TRBJ2-7; d_call: TRBD1; cdr3_nt: TGTGCTAGTGGTTTAAACGACAGGGGAAGCTACGAGCAGTACTTC; cdr3_aa: CASGLNDRGSYEQYF
v_call: TRBV6-6; clone_size: -; j_call: TRBJ2-7; d_call: -; cdr3_nt: TGTGCCAGCAGGGGCCCCTACGAGCAGTACTTC; cdr3_aa: CASRGPYEQYF
v_call: TRBV10-3; clone_size: -; j_call: TRBJ1-1; d_call: -; cdr3_nt: TGTGCCATCAGTGAGCTTACGGGGGGCATGAACACTGAAGCTTTCTTT; cdr3_aa: CAISELTGGMNTEAFF
v_call: TRBV5-1; clone_size: -; j_call: TRBJ2-3; d_call: TRBD1; cdr3_nt: TGCGCCAGCAGCCTTGACAGGGTTCCAGATACGCAGTATTTT; cdr3_aa: CASSLDRVPDTQYF
v_call: TRBV29-1; clone_size: -; j_call: TRBJ2-5; d_call: -; cdr3_nt: TGCAGCGTTGCCTGGGGGCGGGAGACCCAGTACTTC; cdr3_aa: CSVAWGRETQYF
v_call: TRBV5-1; clone_size: -; j_call: TRBJ1-1; d_call: -; cdr3_nt: TGCGCCAGCAGTCAACTGGGAGGGAGAGTAACTGAAGCTTTCTTT; cdr3_aa: CASSQLGGRVTEAFF
v_call: TRBV7-6; clone_size: -; j_call: TRBJ2-3; d_call: TRBD2; cdr3_nt: TGTGCCAGCAGCCCAGTCCCTAGCGGAGGCACAGATACGCAGTATTTT; cdr3_aa: CASSPVPSGGTDTQYF
v_call: TRBV10-3; clone_size: -; j_call: TRBJ2-3; d_call: TRBD2; cdr3_nt: TGTGCCATCCAGACTAGCGGTAGCACAGATACGCAGTATTTT; cdr3_aa: CAIQTSGSTDTQYF
v_call: TRBV7-6; clone_size: once; j_call: TRBJ2-3; d_call: TRBD1; cdr3_nt: TGTGCCAGCAGCCTCTATACAGGGGGCGGGGGAGATACGCAGTATTTT; cdr3_aa: CASSLYTGGGGDTQYF
v_call: TRBV9; clone_size: -; j_call: TRBJ2-1; d_call: -; cdr3_nt: TGTGCCAGCAGCGTCCAAGCAGGGTCCGTGTACAATGAGCAGTTCTTC; cdr3_aa: CASSVQAGSVYNEQFF
v_call: TRBV9; clone_size: few; j_call: TRBJ1-2; d_call: -; cdr3_nt: TGTGCCAGCAGCGTAGGGGAGGGATACGGCTACACCTTC; cdr3_aa: CASSVGEGYGYTF
v_call: TRBV27; clone_size: -; j_call: TRBJ2-1; d_call: -; cdr3_nt: TGTGCCAGCAGTCCCCAACGACTAGGACACAATGAGCAGTTCTTC; cdr3_aa: CASSPQRLGHNEQFF
v_call: TRBV29-1; clone_size: -; j_call: TRBJ1-1; d_call: -; cdr3_nt: TGCAGCGTTGACACGGGTGAAGCTTTCTTT; cdr3_aa: CSVDTGEAFF
v_call: TRBV30; clone_size: once; j_call: TRBJ2-5; d_call: -; cdr3_nt: TGTGCCTGGGGGGAGCGAGCTTGGGAGACCCAGTACTTC; cdr3_aa: CAWGERAWETQYF
v_call: TRBV2; clone_size: -; j_call: TRBJ2-3; d_call: TRBD2; cdr3_nt: TGTGCCAGCAGTGTCAAAGGTCTAGCGGACGCGGATACGCAGTATTTT; cdr3_aa: CASSVKGLADADTQYF
v_call: TRBV4-2; clone_size: -; j_call: TRBJ2-1; d_call: -; cdr3_nt: TGTGCCAGCAGCCGGCTTGGTGAGCAGTTCTTC; cdr3_aa: CASSRLGEQFF
v_call: TRBV7-9; clone_size: once; j_call: TRBJ2-5; d_call: TRBD1; cdr3_nt: TGTGCCAGCAGCTTGGAGACAGGGTACCAAGAGACCCAGTACTTC; cdr3_aa: CASSLETGYQETQYF
v_call: TRBV11-2; clone_size: -; j_call: TRBJ2-2; d_call: TRBD2; cdr3_nt: TGTGCCAGCAGCTTTTTAGCCCTAGCGGGAGCCACCGGGGAGCTGTTTTTT; cdr3_aa: CASSFLALAGATGELFF
v_call: TRBV15; clone_size: -; j_call: TRBJ1-2; d_call: TRBD1; cdr3_nt: TGTGCCACCAGCAGGGACGGGACAGGGGTACGGTATGGCTACACCTTC; cdr3_aa: CATSRDGTGVRYGYTF
v_call: TRBV7-2; clone_size: -; j_call: TRBJ2-7; d_call: TRBD2; cdr3_nt: TGTGCCAGCAGCTTAAGGACTAGCGGAGCCTACGAGCAGTACTTC; cdr3_aa: CASSLRTSGAYEQYF
v_call: TRBV28; clone_size: -; j_call: TRBJ1-4; d_call: -; cdr3_nt: TGTGCCAGTTCAACGACAGCAACTAATGAAAAACTGTTTTTT; cdr3_aa: CASSTTATNEKLFF
v_call: TRBV9; clone_size: -; j_call: TRBJ2-1; d_call: TRBD2; cdr3_nt: TGTGCCAGCAGCGTAAGGGTAAGGACTAGCGGGGGCCGTAATGAGCAGTTCTTC; cdr3_aa: CASSVRVRTSGGRNEQFF
v_call: TRBV9; clone_size: -; j_call: TRBJ2-7; d_call: -; cdr3_nt: TGTGCCAGCAGCGTAGCAGCCCAGACTTACGAGCAGTACTTC; cdr3_aa: CASSVAAQTYEQYF
v_call: TRBV2; clone_size: -; j_call: TRBJ2-3; d_call: -; cdr3_nt: TGTGCCAGCAGTTACCACGCTAGAGGGGGTCGCCTTTCTAGCACAGATACGCAGTATTTT; cdr3_aa: CASSYHARGGRLSSTDTQYF
v_call: TRBV27; clone_size: -; j_call: TRBJ2-7; d_call: TRBD1; cdr3_nt: TGTGCCAGCAGTTTCATGCAGACAGGGGGCGAGGACGAGCAGTACTTC; cdr3_aa: CASSFMQTGGEDEQYF
v_call: TRBV2; clone_size: -; j_call: TRBJ1-4; d_call: TRBD1; cdr3_nt: TGTGCCAGCACCCGGGACAGGGGAGATGAAAAACTGTTTTTT; cdr3_aa: CASTRDRGDEKLFF
v_call: TRBV9; clone_size: -; j_call: TRBJ1-2; d_call: TRBD1; cdr3_nt: TGTGCCAGCAGCGCCCGACAGGGCTCTGGTGGCTACACCTTC; cdr3_aa: CASSARQGSGGYTF
v_call: TRBV7-2; clone_size: -; j_call: TRBJ1-1; d_call: TRBD1; cdr3_nt: TGTGCCAGCAGCTTAGCGTTACTACAGGGGGCGCGAACTGAAGCTTTCTTT; cdr3_aa: CASSLALLQGARTEAFF
v_call: TRBV2; clone_size: -; j_call: TRBJ1-4; d_call: TRBD1; cdr3_nt: TGTGCCAGCGGTTGGGACAGAAATGAAAAACTGTTTTTT; cdr3_aa: CASGWDRNEKLFF
v_call: TRBV5-6; clone_size: -; j_call: TRBJ1-2; d_call: -; cdr3_nt: TGTGCCAGCAGCTTGGTTACTACTAACTATGGCTACACCTTC; cdr3_aa: CASSLVTTNYGYTF